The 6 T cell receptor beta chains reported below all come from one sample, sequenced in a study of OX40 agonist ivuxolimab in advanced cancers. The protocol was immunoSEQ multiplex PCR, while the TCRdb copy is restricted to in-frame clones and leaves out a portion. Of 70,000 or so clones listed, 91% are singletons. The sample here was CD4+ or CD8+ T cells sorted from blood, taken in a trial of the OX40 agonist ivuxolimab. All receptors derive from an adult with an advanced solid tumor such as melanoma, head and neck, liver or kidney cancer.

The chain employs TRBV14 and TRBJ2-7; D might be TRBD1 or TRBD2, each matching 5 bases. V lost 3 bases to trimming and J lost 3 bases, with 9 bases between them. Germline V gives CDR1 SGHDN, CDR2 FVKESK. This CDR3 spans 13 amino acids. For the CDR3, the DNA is TGTGCCAGCAGCCACCTTGGGGGCTACGAGCAGTACTTC. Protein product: CASSHLGGYEQYF.

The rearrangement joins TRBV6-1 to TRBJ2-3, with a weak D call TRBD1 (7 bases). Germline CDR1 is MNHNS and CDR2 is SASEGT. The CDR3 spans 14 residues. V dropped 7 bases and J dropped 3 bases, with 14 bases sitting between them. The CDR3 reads CASKEGAWTDTQYF. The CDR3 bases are TGTGCCAGCAAGGAGGGGGCCTGGACAGATACGCAGTATTTT.

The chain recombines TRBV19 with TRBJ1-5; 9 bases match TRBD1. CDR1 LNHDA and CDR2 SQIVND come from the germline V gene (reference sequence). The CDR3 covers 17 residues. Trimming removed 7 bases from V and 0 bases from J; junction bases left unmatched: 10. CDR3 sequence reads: CASTMGQGQNSNQPQHF. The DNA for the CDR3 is TGTGCCAGTACCATGGGACAGGGCCAAAATAGCAATCAGCCCCAGCATTTT.

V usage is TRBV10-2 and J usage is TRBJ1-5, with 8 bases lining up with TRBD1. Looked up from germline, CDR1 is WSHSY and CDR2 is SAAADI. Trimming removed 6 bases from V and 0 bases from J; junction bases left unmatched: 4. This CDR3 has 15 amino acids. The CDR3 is CASRGTGNSNQPQHF. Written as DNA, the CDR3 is TGCGCCAGCAGGGGGACAGGCAATAGCAATCAGCCCCAGCATTTT.

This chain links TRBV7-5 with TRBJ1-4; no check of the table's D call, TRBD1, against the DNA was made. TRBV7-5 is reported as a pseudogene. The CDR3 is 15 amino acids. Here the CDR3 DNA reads TGTGCCAGAAGCCCCGAGGCCCAGGGCGATGAAAAACTGTTTTTT. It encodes CARSPEAQGDEKLFF.

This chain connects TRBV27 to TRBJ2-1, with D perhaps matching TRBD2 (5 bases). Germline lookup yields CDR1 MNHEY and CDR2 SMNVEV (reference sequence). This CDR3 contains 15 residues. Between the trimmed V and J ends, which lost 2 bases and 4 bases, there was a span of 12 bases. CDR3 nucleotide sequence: TGTGCCAGCAGTTTACGAACGGGAATTTACAATGAGCAGTTCTTC. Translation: CASSLRTGIYNEQFF.